The clone carrying this T cell receptor (beta chain) was seen ten or more times. TCRdb called the RACE reads again in MiXCR, with one record for every CDR3 protein. The table lists some 80,000 distinct CDR3 sequences, about 10% of them singletons. The ends were cut back, 5 bases at V and 7 bases at J, with 14 bases in the middle. The CDR3 contains 13 residues. In germline, CDR1 is LGHDT, CDR2 YNNKEL (reference sequence). This specimen comes from a study of human T cells and chemical hapten exposure. The time point here: patch test 2, 6 weeks after DPC sensitization. Treatment meaning: therapeutic diphenylcyclopropenone sensitization with weekly scalp DPC.

The V and J genes are TRBV3-1 and TRBJ2-5; tentatively, D is TRBD1 (6 bases). The specimen was whole blood, collected in connection with sensitization to the hapten diphenylcyclopropenone (DPC). This clonotype originated in a woman in her 30s with alopecia areata. Some clones in this sample may be carry-over from other donors' samples. CDR3 nucleotide sequence: TGTGCCAGCAGCGCAGGGGAGAGAGTGACCCAGTACTTC. Encoded protein: CASSAGERVTQYF.